This passage covers 14 T cell receptor beta chains from one sample sequenced in a study of shared clonotypes between healthy human individuals. The data were produced by immunoSEQ multiplex PCR, yet TCRdb's version contains in-frame clones alone and is incomplete. In the table there are 640,000 or so clones, about three quarters of which are singletons. Material for sequencing was memory CD4+ T cells sorted from blood. Subset reported: CD45RA-negative fraction. These receptor sequences come from a woman in her 30s in good health.

The CDR3 nucleotides read TGTGCCGGAAAGCGCCCGGGGAACACCGGGGAGCTGTTTTTT. It encodes CAGKRPGNTGELFF. V gene TRBV28 combines with J gene TRBJ2-2; no reliable D call. The CDR3 runs to 14 residues. The ends were cut back, 11 bases at V and 1 base at J, with 14 bases in the middle. Germline V gene sequence: CDR1 MDHEN, CDR2 SYDVKM.

This clone was seen a single time. The V call is TRBV19, the J call TRBJ2-1; no firm D call. Germline lookup yields CDR1 LNHDA and CDR2 SQIVND (reference sequence). This CDR3 comprises 15 residues. V was clipped by 7 bases and J by 0 bases, with 13 bases between them. The CDR3 reads CASTTDGSSYNEQFF. CDR3 coding DNA: TGTGCCAGTACGACTGACGGTAGCTCCTACAATGAGCAGTTCTTC.

This chain connects TRBV9 to TRBJ2-1; TRBD2 aligns across 12 bases. J was trimmed by 5 bases and V by 2 bases; bases with no gene match: 8. CDR1 SGDLS and CDR2 YYNGEE come from the germline V gene. The CDR3 extends over 17 amino acids. The CDR3: CASSVGASGRVHNEQFF. The CDR3 DNA follows: TGTGCCAGCAGCGTTGGGGCTAGCGGGAGGGTTCACAATGAGCAGTTCTTC.

The chain has TRBV11-2 and TRBJ2-7; perhaps TRBD2 as D (6 bases). V was shortened by 4 bases and J by 9 bases, with 16 bases between the two germline ends. CDR3 length: 13 residues. Germline CDR1 SGHAT, CDR2 FQNNGV. The CDR3 region is CASSYLGRDGQYF. CDR3 sequence (DNA): TGTGCCAGCAGCTACTTGGGGCGGGATGGGCAGTACTTC.

This clone was seen once. This chain connects TRBV2 to TRBJ2-1; maybe TRBD2 (5 bases). CDR1 SNHLY and CDR2 FYNNEI come from the germline V gene. The CDR3 covers 15 residues. V was clipped by 6 bases and J by 6 bases, with 18 bases between them. CDR3 nucleotides: TGTGCCAGCAGCACTGGTTTGGGCGGGCGCAATGAGCAGTTCTTC. Its translation: CASSTGLGGRNEQFF. The whole variable domain, filled in from reference TRBV2 and TRBJ2-1, reads EPEVTQTPSHQVTQMGQEVILRCVPISNHLYFYWYRQILGQKVEFLVSFYNNEISEKSEIFDDQFSVERPDGSNFTLKIRSTKLEDSAMYFCASSTGLGGRNEQFFGPGTRLTVL.

This clone was seen only a few times. This rearrangement joins TRBV5-1 to TRBJ1-4, with 8 bases identical to TRBD1. Per germline, CDR1 SGHRS and CDR2 YFSETQ. V dropped 3 bases and J dropped 5; count of bases not matched to a gene: 9. The CDR3 is made up of 16 amino acids. In nucleotides, the CDR3 is TGCGCCAGCAGCTCACACAAACAGGGGGGGAATGAAAAACTGTTTTTT. Translating gives CASSSHKQGGNEKLFF.

The chain combines TRBV18 with TRBJ2-7; D uncertain. Per the germline V gene, CDR1 is KGHSH and CDR2 is LQKENI. The length of the CDR3 is 12 residues. The V end was cut by 6 bases, the J end by 2 bases, with 8 bases between. The CDR3 loop reads CASSHNPYEQYF. CDR3 in DNA: TGTGCCAGCTCGCATAATCCCTACGAGCAGTACTTC.

The gene calls are TRBV7-9 and TRBJ2-3, with D perhaps TRBD1 or TRBD2 (5 bases each). This CDR3 spans 16 amino acids. V lost 2 bases, J lost 2 bases, and 14 bases lay in between. Germline CDR1 is SEHNR and CDR2 is FQNEAQ (reference sequence). The CDR3 DNA sequence: TGTGCCAGCAGCTTACTGTTCGGGGCTCTCACAGATACGCAGTATTTT. It yields the protein CASSLLFGALTDTQYF. Looking up the rest from reference TRBV7-9 and TRBJ2-3 gives the full variable domain: DTGVSQNPRHKITKRGQNVTFRCDPISEHNRLYWYRQTLGQGPEFLTYFQNEAQLEKSRLLSDRFSAERPKGSFSTLEIQRTEQGDSAMYLCASSLLFGALTDTQYFGPGTRLTVL.

The V call is TRBV4-1, the J call TRBJ2-5; 10 nucleotides align to TRBD2. The J call may be faulty, since TRBJ2-7 better matches the DNA end. CDR1 and CDR2 from the germline V gene are MGHRA and YSYEKL. The CDR3 contains 16 residues. CDR3 protein: CASSQLASGSFYEQYF. CDR3 DNA sequence: TGCGCCAGCAGCCAACTTGCTAGCGGGAGTTTCTACGAGCAGTACTTC.

This clone was seen a handful of times. The chain employs TRBV7-2 and TRBJ2-7, with 8 bases lining up with TRBD2. V lost 2 bases to trimming and J lost 5 bases; unmatched junction nucleotides: 5. CDR3 length equals 14 residues. The germline gives CDR1 SGHTA, CDR2 FQGNSA. This CDR3 is CASSLKREIHEQYF. CDR3 DNA: TGTGCCAGCAGCTTAAAGCGGGAGATACACGAGCAGTACTTC.

Here the CDR3 reads CASSLPGPGTNYGYTF. The CDR3 DNA follows: TGTGCCAGCAGTCTCCCGGGGCCGGGGACTAACTATGGCTACACCTTC. The chain recombines TRBV28 with TRBJ1-2; a possible D gene is TRBD1 (5 bases). In germline, CDR1 is MDHEN, CDR2 SYDVKM. The CDR3 contains 16 residues. The V end was cut by 5 bases, the J end by 0 bases, with 16 bases between.

The chain employs TRBV18 and TRBJ2-7, with TRBD1 matching over 12 bases. Germline V gene data show CDR1 as KGHSH and CDR2 as LQKENI. V shed 4 bases and J 7 bases; nucleotides not matched to a gene: 5. CDR3 size: 14 residues. The CDR3 sequence is CASSQGTGGFEQYF. The CDR3, as DNA: TGTGCCAGCTCACAAGGGACAGGGGGCTTTGAGCAGTACTTC.

The V gene is TRBV7-9, the J gene TRBJ2-2; 9 bases fit TRBD2. V shed 4 bases, J shed 2 bases, and the junction held 5 bases outside the gene matches. The CDR3 totals 16 residues. Germline values: CDR1 SEHNR, CDR2 FQNEAQ (reference sequence). For the CDR3, the DNA is TGTGCCAGCAGCTCGGGACTAGCCGTTAACACCGGGGAGCTGTTTTTT. This sequence encodes CASSSGLAVNTGELFF.

CDR3 DNA sequence: TGCAGCGTTGAAAGTCCCGGCTATGGCTACACCTTC. As protein: CSVESPGYGYTF. The rearrangement joins TRBV29-1 to TRBJ1-2; D gene uncertain. V lost 2 bases and J 4 bases, leaving 8 bases between the germline ends. The CDR3 contains 12 residues. Germline V lookup: CDR1 SQVTM, CDR2 ANQGSEA.